A selection of T cell receptor beta chains follows, all from one sample in a study of T cells in Graves' hyperthyroidism and ophthalmopathy. TCRdb reprocessed the multiplex PCR reads with MiXCR, giving one entry per CDR3 protein. The table has about 400,000 distinct CDR3 sequences, roughly an eighth seen once. Sample: blood. The receptors here all came from a man aged 45-60 years with Graves' ophthalmopathy. Both conserved end residues are part of each CDR3. A D gene is named only where the DNA matches it firmly. Rows give clone size only sometimes, using once, few, many, or a class for an expanded clone.

V	J	D	size	DNA	CDR3
TRBV7-6	TRBJ2-3	TRBD2	-	TGTGCCAGCAGATCCGGGACTAGCGGGCCCGGTAGCACAGATACGCAGTATTTT	CASRSGTSGPGSTDTQYF
TRBV7-9	TRBJ2-5	TRBD2	-	TGTGCCAGCAGATTGCCGATTCGTGGCGGGAGGGTGGAGACCCAGTACTTC	CASRLPIRGGRVETQYF
TRBV10-3	TRBJ1-5	TRBD1	many	TGTGCCATCTCGGCAGGGGGTCAGCCCCAGCATTTT	CAISAGGQPQHF
TRBV3-1	TRBJ2-5	TRBD2	many	TGTGCCAGCAGCCCAGAGTTACGGGAGGGCCGAGAGACCCAGTACTTC	CASSPELREGRETQYF
TRBV12-3/TRBV12-4	TRBJ2-7	-	-	TGTGCCAGCAGTTTAAGTGACAAAGATTACGAGCAGTACTTC	CASSLSDKDYEQYF
TRBV19	TRBJ1-5	-	few	TGTGCCAGTAGTATAAGAGGGCCGGGGGATCAGCCCCAGCATTTT	CASSIRGPGDQPQHF
TRBV27	TRBJ2-7	TRBD2	-	TGTGCCAGCAGACGGGGAGGGGTTCGCTACGAGCAGTACTTC	CASRRGGVRYEQYF
TRBV7-2	TRBJ2-2	-	few	TGTGCCAGCAGCAGCAATAGTAACCGGGAGCTGTTTTTT	CASSSNSNRELFF
TRBV20-1	TRBJ2-3	-	many	TGCAGTGCTCCCCCGGGGGGCGGGACAACATCCTCTAGCACAGATACGCAGTATTTT	CSAPPGGGTTSSSTDTQYF
TRBV5-1	TRBJ1-1	TRBD1	many	TGCGCCAGCAGCTTGGTAGGGACAGCCAACACTGAAGCTTTCTTT	CASSLVGTANTEAFF